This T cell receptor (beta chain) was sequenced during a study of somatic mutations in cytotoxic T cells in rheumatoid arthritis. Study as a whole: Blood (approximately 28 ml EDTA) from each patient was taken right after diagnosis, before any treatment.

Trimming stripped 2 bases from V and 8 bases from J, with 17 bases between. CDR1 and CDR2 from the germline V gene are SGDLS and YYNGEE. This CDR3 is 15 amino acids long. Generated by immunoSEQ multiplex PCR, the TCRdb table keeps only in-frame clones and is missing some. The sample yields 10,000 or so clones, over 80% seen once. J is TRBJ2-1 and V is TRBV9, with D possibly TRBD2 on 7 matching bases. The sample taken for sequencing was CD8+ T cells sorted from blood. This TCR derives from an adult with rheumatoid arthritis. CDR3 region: CASSVGAGASDEQFF. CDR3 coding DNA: TGTGCCAGCAGCGTTGGGGCGGGGGCCTCGGATGAGCAGTTCTTC.